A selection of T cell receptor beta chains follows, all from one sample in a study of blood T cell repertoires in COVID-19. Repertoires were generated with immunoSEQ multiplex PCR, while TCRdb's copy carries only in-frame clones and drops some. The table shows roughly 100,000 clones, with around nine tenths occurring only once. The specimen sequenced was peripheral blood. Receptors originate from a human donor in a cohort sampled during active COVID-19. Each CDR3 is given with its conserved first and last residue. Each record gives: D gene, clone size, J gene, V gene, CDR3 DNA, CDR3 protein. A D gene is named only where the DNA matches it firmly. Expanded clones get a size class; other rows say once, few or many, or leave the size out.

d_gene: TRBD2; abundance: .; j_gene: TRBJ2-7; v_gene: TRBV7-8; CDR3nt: TGTGCCAGCAGCTTAGTGGAGCTAGCGGGGGGCTACGAGCAGTACTTC; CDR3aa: CASSLVELAGGYEQYF
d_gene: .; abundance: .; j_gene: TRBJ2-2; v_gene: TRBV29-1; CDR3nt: TGCAGCGTTGAACAGAACACCGGGGAGCTGTTTTTT; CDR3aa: CSVEQNTGELFF
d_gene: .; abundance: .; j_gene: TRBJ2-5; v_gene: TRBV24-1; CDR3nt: TGTGCCTTACTAACGGGACTCAAAGAGACCCAGTACTTC; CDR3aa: CALLTGLKETQYF
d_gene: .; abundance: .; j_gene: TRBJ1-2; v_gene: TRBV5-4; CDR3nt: TGTGCCAGCAGCTTTGGTGTGCGAGGCTCCTATGGCTACACCTTC; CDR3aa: CASSFGVRGSYGYTF
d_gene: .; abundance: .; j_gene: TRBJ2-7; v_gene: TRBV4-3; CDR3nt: TGCGCCAGCAGCCCGCCCGACGGGAGCTTCTACGAGCAGTACTTC; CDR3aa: CASSPPDGSFYEQYF
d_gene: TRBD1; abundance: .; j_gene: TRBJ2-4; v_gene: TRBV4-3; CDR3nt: TGCGCCAGCAGCCAAGATTTAGTTCCAGGGGGAAAAAACATTCAGTACTTC; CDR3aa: CASSQDLVPGGKNIQYF
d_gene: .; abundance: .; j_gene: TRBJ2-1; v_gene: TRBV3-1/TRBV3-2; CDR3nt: TGTGCCAGCAGAGCTACTAGCAGTTCCTACAATGAGCAGTTCTTC; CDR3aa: CASRATSSSYNEQFF
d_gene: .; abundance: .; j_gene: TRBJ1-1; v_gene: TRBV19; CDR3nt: TGTGCCAGTAGTATAACAGGCGGCAACACTGAAGCTTTCTTT; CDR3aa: CASSITGGNTEAFF
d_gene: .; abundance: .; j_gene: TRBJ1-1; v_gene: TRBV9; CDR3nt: TGTGCCAGCAGCCCCTGGGAGGGGTCCGCCGCTTTCTTT; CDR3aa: CASSPWEGSAAFF
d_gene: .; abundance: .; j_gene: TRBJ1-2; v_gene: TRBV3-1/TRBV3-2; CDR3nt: TGTGCCAGCAGCAAACCCGGGACGGAGGGTCGCTATGGCTACACCTTC; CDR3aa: CASSKPGTEGRYGYTF
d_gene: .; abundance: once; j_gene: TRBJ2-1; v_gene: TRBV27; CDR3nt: TGTGCCAGTAGGGGTCTGGGGAATGGCAATGAGCAGTTCTTC; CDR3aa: CASRGLGNGNEQFF
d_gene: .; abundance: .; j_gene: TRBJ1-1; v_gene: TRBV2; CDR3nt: TGTGCCAGCAGTGAAATAGGGACAACAGCTTTCTTT; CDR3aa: CASSEIGTTAFF
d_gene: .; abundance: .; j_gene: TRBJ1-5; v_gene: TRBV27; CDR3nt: TGTGCCAGCAGGGGGGAGGGTCGTTATCAGCCCCAGCATTTT; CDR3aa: CASRGEGRYQPQHF
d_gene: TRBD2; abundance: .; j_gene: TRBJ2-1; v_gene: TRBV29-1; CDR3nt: TGCAGCGTTGTGGGACTAGCGGTCGATGAGCAGTTCTTC; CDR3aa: CSVVGLAVDEQFF
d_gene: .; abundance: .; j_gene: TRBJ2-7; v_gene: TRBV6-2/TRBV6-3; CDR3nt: TGTGCCAGCAGTGACAGGAGCTCCTACGAGCAGTACTTC; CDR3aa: CASSDRSSYEQYF
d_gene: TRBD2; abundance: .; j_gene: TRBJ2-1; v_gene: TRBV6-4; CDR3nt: TGTGCCAGCAGTAGCGGGAGGGACAATGAGCAGTTCTTC; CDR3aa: CASSSGRDNEQFF
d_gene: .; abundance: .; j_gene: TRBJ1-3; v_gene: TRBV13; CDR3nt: TGTGCCAGCAGCTTAAGTCCAGGTCGCGGAAACACCATATATTTT; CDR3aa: CASSLSPGRGNTIYF
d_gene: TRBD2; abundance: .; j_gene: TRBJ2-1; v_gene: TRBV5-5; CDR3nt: TGTGCCAGCAGCCACACTGGACTAGCGGGAGGGCCGAGGAATGATAATGAGCAGTTCTTC; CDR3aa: CASSHTGLAGGPRNDNEQFF
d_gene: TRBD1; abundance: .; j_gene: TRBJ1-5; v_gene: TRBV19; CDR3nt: TGTGCCAGTAGTCTTGACAGGGGAGGCGGTCAGCAGCATTTT; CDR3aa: CASSLDRGGGQQHF
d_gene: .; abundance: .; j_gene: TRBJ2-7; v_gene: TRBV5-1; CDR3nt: TGCGCCAGCAGCTTGCTGAGTAACTACGAGCAGTACTTC; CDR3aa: CASSLLSNYEQYF
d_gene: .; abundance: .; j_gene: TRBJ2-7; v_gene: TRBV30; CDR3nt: TGTGCCTGGGGGCGGGGCGAACTCTCCTACGAGCAGTACTTC; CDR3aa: CAWGRGELSYEQYF
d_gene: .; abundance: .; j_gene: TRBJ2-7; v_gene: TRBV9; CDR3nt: TGTGCCAGCAGCGGTGACAAGTACGAGCAGTACTTC; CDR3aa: CASSGDKYEQYF
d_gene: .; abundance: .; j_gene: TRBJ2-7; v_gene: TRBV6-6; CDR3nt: TGTGCCAGCAGCCACAAGGAGGGCCGATGGGGGGAGCAGTACTTC; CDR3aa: CASSHKEGRWGEQYF
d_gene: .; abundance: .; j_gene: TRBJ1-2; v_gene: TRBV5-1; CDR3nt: TGCGCCAGCAGCTCGCCGGGCAGGGGTCTCTATGGCTACACCTTC; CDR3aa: CASSSPGRGLYGYTF
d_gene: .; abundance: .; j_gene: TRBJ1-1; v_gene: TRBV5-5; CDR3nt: TGTGCCAGCAGCTTGGCCGAAGGGACAGAAGCTTTCTTT; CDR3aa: CASSLAEGTEAFF
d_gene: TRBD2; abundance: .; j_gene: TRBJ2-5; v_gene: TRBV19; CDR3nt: TGTGCCAGTAGGACCTCCTCAGCGGGGGGGCCGGAGACCCAGTACTTC; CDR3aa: CASRTSSAGGPETQYF
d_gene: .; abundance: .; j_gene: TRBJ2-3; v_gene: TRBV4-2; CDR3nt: TGTGCCAGCAGCCGGGAGGGGGGCCCGGCAGATACGCAGTATTTT; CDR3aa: CASSREGGPADTQYF
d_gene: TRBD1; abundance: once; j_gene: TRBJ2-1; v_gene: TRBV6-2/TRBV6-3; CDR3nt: TGTGCCAGCAGTTGGACAGGATCCTACAATGAGCAGTTCTTC; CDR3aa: CASSWTGSYNEQFF
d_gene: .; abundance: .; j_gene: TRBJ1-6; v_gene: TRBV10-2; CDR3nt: TGCGCCAGCAGTGACCCGCGGGAGGGGACGAATTCACCCCTCCACTTT; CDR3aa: CASSDPREGTNSPLHF
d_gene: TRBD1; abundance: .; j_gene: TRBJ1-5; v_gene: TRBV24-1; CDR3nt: TGTGCCACCAGTGATTTAGGGACAGGGCACGATCAGCCCCAGCATTTT; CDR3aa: CATSDLGTGHDQPQHF
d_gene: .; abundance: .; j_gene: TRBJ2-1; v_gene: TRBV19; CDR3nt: TGTGCCAGTACCCCCGGGACTTTCGAGCAGTTCTTC; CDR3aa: CASTPGTFEQFF
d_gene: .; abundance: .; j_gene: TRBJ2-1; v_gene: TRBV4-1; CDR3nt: TGCGCCAGCAGCCAACTCCGCAATGAGCAGTTCTTC; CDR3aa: CASSQLRNEQFF
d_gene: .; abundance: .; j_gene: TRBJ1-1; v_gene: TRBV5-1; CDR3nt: TGCGCCAGCAGCTTGAGCGAGGGATTGAACACTGAAGCTTTCTTT; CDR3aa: CASSLSEGLNTEAFF
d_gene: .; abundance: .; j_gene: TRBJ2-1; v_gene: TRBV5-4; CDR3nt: TGTGCCAGCAGCCCGGGACAAACTATCGAGCAGTTCTTC; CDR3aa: CASSPGQTIEQFF
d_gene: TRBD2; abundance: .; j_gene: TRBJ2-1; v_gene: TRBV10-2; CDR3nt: TGCGCCAGCAGTGATAGCGGGAGCTACAATGAGCAGTTCTTC; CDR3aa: CASSDSGSYNEQFF
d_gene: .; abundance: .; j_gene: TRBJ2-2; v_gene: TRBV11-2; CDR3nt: TGTGCCAGCTCAGGGTATCACGAGCGGGCGAACACCGGGGAGCTGTTTTTT; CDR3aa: CASSGYHERANTGELFF
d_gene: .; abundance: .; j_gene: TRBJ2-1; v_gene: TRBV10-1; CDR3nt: TGCGCCAGCGGCGTCAGGGATGAGCAGTTCTTC; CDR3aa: CASGVRDEQFF
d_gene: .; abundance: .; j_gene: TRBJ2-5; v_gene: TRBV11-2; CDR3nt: TGTGCCAGCAGCTTAGTCTGGTCAGACCAAGAGACCCAGTACTTC; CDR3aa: CASSLVWSDQETQYF
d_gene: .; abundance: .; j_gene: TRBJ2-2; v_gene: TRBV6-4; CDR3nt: TGTGCCAGCAGTGAGAACGAGGCCGGGGAGCTGTTTTTT; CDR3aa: CASSENEAGELFF
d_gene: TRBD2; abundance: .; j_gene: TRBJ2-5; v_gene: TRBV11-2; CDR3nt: TGTGCCAGCAGCTCTAGCGGGGGGGTGGAGACCCAGTACTTC; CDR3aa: CASSSSGGVETQYF
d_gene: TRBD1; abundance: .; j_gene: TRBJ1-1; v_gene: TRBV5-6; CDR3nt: TGTGCCAGCAGCCTAGACAGGGGTGGACGCTCTGAAGCTTTCTTT; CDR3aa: CASSLDRGGRSEAFF
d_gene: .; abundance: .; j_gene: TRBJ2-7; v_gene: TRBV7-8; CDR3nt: TGTGCCAGCAGCTTCCATACTTTACGAGAGCAGTACTTC; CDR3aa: CASSFHTLREQYF